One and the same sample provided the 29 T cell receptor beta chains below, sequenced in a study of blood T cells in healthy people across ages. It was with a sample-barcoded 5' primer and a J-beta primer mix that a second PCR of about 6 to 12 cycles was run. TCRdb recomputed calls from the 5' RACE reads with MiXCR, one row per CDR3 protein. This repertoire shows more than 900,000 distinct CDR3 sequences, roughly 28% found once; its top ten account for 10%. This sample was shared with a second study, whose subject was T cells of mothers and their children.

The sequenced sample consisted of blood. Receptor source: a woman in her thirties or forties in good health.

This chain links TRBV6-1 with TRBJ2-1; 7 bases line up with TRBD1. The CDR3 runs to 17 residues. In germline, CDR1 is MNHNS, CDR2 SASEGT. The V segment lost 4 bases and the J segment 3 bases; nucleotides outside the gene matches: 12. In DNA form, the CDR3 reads TGTGCCAGCAGTGCCCTCAGACAGGGTAATTACTACAATGAGCAGTTCTTC. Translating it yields CASSALRQGNYYNEQFF.

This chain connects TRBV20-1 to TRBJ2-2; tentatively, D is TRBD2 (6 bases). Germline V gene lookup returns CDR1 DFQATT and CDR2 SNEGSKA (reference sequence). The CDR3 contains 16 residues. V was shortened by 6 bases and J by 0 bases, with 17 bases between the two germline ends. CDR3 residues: CSARRAGYTNTGELFF. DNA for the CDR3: TGCAGTGCCCGTCGAGCGGGCTATACGAACACCGGGGAGCTGTTTTTT.

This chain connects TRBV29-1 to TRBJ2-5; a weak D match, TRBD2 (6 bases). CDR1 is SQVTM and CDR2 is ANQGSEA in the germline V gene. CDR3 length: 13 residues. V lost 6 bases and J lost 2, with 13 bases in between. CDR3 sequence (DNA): TGCAGCGTCGACCGGGACTCTCAAGAGACCCAGTACTTC. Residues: CSVDRDSQETQYF.

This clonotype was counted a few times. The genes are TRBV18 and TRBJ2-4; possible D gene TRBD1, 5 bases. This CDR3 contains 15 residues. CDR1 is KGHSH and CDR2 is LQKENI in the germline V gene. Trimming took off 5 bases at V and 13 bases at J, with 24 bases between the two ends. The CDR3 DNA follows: TGTGCCAGCTCAACCCAAGGGGCAGGTGAAGTAGAGCAGTACTTC. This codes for CASSTQGAGEVEQYF.

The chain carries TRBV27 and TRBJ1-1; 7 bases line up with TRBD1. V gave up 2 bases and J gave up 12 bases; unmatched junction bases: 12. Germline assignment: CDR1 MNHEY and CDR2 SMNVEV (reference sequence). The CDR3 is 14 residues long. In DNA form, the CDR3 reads TGTGCCAGCAGTTTACGGGAAGGGGGCCCGGTAACTTTCTTT. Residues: CASSLREGGPVTFF.

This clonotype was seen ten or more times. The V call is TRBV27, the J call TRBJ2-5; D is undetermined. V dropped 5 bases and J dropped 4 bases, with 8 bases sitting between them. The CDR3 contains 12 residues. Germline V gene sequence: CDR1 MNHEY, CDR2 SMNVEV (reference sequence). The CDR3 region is CASSNRAETQYF. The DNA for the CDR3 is TGTGCCAGCAGTAATAGGGCAGAGACCCAGTACTTC.

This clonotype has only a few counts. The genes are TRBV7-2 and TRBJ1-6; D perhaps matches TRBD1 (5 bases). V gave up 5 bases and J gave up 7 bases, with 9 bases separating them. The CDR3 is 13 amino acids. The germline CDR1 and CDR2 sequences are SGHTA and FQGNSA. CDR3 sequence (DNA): TGTGCCAGCAGCCCGGGACCGAATTCACCCCTCCACTTT. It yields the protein CASSPGPNSPLHF.

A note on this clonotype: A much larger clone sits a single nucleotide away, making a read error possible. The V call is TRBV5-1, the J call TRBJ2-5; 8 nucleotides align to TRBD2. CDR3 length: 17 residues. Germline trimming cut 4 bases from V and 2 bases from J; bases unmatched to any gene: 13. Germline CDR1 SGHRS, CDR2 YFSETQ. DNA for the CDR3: TGCGCCAGCAGCGTCGGAAATCGAGCGGGGGTACAAGAGACCCAGTACTTC. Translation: CASSVGNRAGVQETQYF.

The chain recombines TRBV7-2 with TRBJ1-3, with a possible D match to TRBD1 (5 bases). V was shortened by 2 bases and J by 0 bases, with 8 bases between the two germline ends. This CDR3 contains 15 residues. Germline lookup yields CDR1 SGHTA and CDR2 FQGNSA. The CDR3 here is CASSLNRPSGNTIYF. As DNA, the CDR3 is TGTGCCAGCAGCTTAAACAGGCCCTCTGGAAACACCATATATTTT.

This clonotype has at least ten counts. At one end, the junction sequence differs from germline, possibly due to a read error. CDR3 residues: CASSGQGSGYTF. CDR3 nucleotides: TGTGCCAGCAGTGGCCAGGGATCTGGCTACACCTTC. The J gene is TRBJ1-2, the V gene TRBV5-1; tentatively, D is TRBD1 (5 bases). CDR1 is SGHRS and CDR2 is YFSETQ in the germline V gene. There are 12 residues in the CDR3. Full variable domain (missing parts from reference TRBV5-1 and TRBJ1-2): KAGVTQTPRYLIKTRGQQVTLSCSPISGHRSVSWYQQTPGQGLQFLFEYFSETQRNKGNFPGRFSGRQFSNSRSEMNVSTLELGDSALYLCASSGQGSGYTFGSGTRLTVV.

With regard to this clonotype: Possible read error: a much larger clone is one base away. Written as DNA, the CDR3 is TGCGCCAGCAGCTCACGTCCCGGGACAGGGCCAAACTATGGCTACACCTTC. Translated, it gives CASSSRPGTGPNYGYTF. The gene calls are TRBV5-1 and TRBJ1-2; 9 nucleotides align to TRBD1. The V and J ends lost 3 bases and 2 bases, in that order; junction bases with no gene match: 11. The CDR3 has 17 residues. In germline, CDR1 is SGHRS, CDR2 YFSETQ.

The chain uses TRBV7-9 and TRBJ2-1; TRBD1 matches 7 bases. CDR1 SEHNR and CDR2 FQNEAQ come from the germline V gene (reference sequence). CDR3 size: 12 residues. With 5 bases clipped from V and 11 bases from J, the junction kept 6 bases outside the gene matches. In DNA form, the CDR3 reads TGTGCCAGCAGCCGGGACAGCAACAAGCAGTTCTTC. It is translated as CASSRDSNKQFF.

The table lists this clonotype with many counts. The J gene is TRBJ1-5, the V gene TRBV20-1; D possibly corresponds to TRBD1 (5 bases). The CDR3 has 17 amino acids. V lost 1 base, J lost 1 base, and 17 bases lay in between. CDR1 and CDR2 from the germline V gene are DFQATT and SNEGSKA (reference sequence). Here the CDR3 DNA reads TGCAGTGCTAGAGCCCCCCGGGGGGGAGCGAGCAATCAGCCCCAGCATTTT. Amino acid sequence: CSARAPRGGASNQPQHF.

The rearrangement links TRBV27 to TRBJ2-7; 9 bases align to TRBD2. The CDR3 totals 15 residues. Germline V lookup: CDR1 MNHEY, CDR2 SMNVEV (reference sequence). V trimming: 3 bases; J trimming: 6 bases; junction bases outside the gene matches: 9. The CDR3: CASSFGRGGESEQYF. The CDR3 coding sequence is TGTGCCAGCAGTTTTGGGCGGGGGGGAGAGTCCGAGCAGTACTTC.

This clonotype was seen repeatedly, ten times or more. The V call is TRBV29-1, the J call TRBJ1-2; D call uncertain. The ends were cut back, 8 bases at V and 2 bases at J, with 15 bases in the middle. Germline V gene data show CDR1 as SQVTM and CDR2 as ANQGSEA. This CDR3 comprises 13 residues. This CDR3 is CSHVRTGNYGYTF. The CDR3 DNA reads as TGCAGCCATGTGCGGACGGGAAACTATGGCTACACCTTC.

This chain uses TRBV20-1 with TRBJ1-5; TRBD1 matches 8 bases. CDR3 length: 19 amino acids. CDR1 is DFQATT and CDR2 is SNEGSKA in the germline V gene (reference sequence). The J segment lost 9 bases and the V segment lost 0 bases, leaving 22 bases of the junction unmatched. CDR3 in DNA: TGCAGTGCTAGAGATTGGGGCGGGATCCAGGGGGCCAGGGTGAGGCCCCAGCATTTT. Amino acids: CSARDWGGIQGARVRPQHF.

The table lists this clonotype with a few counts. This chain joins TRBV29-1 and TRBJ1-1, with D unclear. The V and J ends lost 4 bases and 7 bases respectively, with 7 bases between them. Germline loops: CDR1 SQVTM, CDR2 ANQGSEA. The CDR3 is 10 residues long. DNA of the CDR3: TGCAGCGTTGGGCAGCTTGAAGCTTTCTTT. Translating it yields CSVGQLEAFF.

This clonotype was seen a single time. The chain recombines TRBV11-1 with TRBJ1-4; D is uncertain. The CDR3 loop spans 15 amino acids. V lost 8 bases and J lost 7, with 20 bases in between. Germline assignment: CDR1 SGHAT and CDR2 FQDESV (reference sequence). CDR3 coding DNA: TGTGCCAGCGGCCCCCGGACGACCAGCGTTGAAAAACTGTTTTTT. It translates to CASGPRTTSVEKLFF.

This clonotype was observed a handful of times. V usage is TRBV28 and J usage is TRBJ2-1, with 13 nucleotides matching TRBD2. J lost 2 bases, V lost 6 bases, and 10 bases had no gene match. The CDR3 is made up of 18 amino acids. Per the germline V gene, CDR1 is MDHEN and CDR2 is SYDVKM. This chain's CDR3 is CASRTLRLAGGTYNEQFF. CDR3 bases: TGTGCCAGCAGGACCCTGCGACTAGCGGGAGGAACCTACAATGAGCAGTTCTTC. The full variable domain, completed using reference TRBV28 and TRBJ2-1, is DVKVTQSSRYLVKRTGEKVFLECVQDMDHENMFWYRQDPGLGLRLIYFSYDVKMKEKGDIPEGYSVSREKKERFSLILESASTNQTSMYLCASRTLRLAGGTYNEQFFGPGTRLTVL.

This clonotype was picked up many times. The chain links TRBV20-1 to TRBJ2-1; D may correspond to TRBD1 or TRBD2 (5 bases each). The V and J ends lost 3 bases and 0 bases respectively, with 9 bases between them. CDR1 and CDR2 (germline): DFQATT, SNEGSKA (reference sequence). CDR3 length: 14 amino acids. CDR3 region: CSASGTSSYNEQFF. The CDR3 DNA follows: TGCAGTGCTAGCGGGACCAGCTCCTACAATGAGCAGTTCTTC.

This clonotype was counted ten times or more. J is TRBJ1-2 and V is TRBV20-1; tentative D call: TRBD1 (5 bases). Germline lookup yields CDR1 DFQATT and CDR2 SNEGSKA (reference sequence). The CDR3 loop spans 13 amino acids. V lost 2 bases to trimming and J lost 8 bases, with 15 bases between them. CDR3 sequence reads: CSARRQYGGGYTF. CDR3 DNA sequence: TGCAGTGCTAGAAGACAGTATGGCGGGGGCTACACCTTC.

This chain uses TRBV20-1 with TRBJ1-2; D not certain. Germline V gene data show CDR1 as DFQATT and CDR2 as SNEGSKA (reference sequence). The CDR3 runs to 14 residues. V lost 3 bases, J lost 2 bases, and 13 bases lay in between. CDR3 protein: CSASPREVNYGYTF. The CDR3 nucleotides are TGCAGTGCTAGCCCCCGGGAGGTCAACTATGGCTACACCTTC.

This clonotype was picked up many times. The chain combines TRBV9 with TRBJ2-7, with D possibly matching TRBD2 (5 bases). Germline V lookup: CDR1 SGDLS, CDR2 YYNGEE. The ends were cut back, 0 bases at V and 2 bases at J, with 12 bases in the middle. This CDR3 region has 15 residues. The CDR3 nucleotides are TGTGCCAGCAGCGTAGCCTACGGGGTGACCTACGAGCAGTACTTC. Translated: CASSVAYGVTYEQYF.

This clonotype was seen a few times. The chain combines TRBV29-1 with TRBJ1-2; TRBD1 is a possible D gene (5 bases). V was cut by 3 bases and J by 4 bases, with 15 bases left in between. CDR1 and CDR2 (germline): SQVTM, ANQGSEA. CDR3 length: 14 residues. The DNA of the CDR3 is TGCAGCGTTGATCATCAGGGTAACATCTATGGCTACACCTTC. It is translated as CSVDHQGNIYGYTF.

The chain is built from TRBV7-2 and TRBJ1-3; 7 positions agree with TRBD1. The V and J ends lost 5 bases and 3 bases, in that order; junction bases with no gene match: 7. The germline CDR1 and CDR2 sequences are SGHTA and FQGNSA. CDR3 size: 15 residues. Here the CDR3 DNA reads TGTGCCAGCAGCCACCCGACAGGGCTTGGAAACACCATATATTTT. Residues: CASSHPTGLGNTIYF.

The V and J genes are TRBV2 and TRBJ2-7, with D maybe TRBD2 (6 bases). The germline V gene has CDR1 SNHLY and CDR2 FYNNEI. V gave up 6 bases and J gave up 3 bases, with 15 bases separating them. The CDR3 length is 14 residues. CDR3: CASRPGPAGYEQYF. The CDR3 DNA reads TGTGCCAGCAGGCCGGGACCAGCGGGCTACGAGCAGTACTTC.

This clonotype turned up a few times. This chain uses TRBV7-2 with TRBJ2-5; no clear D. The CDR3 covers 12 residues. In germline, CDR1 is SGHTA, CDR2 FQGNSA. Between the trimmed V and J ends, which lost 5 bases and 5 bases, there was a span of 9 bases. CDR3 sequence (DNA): TGTGCCAGCAGCACTTACGGCGAGACCCAGTACTTC. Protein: CASSTYGETQYF.

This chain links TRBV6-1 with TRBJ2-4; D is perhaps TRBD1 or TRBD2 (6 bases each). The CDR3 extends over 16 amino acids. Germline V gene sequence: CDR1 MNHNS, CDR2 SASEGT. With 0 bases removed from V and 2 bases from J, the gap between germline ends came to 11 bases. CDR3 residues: CASSEAEGGSKNIQYF. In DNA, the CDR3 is TGTGCCAGCAGTGAAGCGGAAGGGGGGTCCAAAAACATTCAGTACTTC.

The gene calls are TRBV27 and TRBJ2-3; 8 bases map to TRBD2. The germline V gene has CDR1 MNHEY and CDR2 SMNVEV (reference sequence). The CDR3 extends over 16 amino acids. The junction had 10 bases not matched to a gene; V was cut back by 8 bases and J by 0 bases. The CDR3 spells CASAWRGGGSTDTQYF. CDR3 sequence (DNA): TGTGCCAGCGCTTGGCGTGGCGGGGGGAGCACAGATACGCAGTATTTT.